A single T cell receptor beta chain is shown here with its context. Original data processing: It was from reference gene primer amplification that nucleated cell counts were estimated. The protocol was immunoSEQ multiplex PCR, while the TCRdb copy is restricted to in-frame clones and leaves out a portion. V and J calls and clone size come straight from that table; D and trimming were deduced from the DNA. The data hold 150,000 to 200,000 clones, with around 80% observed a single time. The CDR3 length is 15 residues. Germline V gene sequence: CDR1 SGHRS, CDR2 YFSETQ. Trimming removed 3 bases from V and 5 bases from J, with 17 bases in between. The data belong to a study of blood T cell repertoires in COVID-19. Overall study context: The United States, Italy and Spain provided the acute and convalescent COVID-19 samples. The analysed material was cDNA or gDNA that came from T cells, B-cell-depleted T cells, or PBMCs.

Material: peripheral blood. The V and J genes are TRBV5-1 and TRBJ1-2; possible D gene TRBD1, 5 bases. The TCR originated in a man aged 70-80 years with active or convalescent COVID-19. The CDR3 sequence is CASSSGTLGTYGYTF. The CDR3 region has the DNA TGCGCCAGCAGCTCCGGGACTTTGGGGACGTATGGCTACACCTTC.